One T cell receptor beta chain is described in this entry. Its antigen is unidentified. The source of the sample is a study of shared clonotypes between healthy human individuals. The germline V and J ends were trimmed by 1 base and 6 bases, with 12 bases remaining between them. The CDR3 totals 15 residues. In germline, CDR1 is SGHVS, CDR2 FNYEAQ. The table came from immunoSEQ multiplex PCR; TCRdb's copy has only in-frame clones and leaves some out. Of 1,500,000 or so clones in the sample, roughly 96% were seen once. Study-wide results and caveats: Naive subsets typically showed greater estimated richness than memory subsets. An expected dependence of interdonor clonotype sharing on sequencing depth was noted. About 5% of naive CD4 clonotypes were shared across a handful of donors.

All donors qualified as healthy HIV-negative adults and had experienced no recent acute infections or vaccinations. The V and J genes are TRBV7-6 and TRBJ2-2; TRBD2 is a possible D gene (5 bases). The specimen sequenced was naive CD4+ T cells sorted from blood. The sample's subset: CD45RA+ positively selected. This sequence originates from a young man in good health. The CDR3 nucleotides are TGTGCCAGCAGCTTAGGAGGGTATGGAGCCGGGGAGCTGTTTTTT. This translates into CASSLGGYGAGELFF.